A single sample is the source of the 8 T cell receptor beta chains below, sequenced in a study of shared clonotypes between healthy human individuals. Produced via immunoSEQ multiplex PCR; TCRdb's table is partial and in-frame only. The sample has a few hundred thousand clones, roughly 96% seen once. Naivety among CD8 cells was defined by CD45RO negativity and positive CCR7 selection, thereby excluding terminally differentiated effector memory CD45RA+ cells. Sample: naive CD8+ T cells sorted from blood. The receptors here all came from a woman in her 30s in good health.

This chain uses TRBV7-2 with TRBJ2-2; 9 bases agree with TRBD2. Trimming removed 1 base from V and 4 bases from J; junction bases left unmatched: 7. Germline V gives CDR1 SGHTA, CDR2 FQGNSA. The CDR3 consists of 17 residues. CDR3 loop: CASSLGSAGGPTGELFF. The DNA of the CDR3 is TGTGCCAGCAGCTTAGGGTCGGCGGGAGGGCCCACCGGGGAGCTGTTTTTT. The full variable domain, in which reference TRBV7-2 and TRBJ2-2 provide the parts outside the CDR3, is GAGVSQSPSNKVTEKGKDVELRCDPISGHTALYWYRQSLGQGLEFLIYFQGNSAPDKSGLPSDRFSAERTGGSVSTLTIQRTQQEDSAVYLCASSLGSAGGPTGELFFGEGSRLTVL.

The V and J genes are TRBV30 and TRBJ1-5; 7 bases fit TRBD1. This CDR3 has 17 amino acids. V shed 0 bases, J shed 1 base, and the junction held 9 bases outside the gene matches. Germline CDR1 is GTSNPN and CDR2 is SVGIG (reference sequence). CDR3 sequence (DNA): TGTGCCTGGAGTGTCCTTCCTCCACAGGGGAGCAATCAGCCCCAGCATTTT. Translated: CAWSVLPPQGSNQPQHF.

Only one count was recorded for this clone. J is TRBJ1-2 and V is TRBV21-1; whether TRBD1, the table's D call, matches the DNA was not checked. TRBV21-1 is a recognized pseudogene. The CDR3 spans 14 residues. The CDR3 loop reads CASSRYRKTYGYTF. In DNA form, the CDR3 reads TGTGCCAGCAGCCGCTACAGAAAGACCTATGGCTACACCTTC.

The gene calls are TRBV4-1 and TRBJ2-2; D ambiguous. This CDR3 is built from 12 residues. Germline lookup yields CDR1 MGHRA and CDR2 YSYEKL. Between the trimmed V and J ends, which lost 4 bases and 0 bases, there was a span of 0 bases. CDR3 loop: CASSPNTGELFF. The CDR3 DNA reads TGCGCCAGCAGCCCGAACACCGGGGAGCTGTTTTTT.

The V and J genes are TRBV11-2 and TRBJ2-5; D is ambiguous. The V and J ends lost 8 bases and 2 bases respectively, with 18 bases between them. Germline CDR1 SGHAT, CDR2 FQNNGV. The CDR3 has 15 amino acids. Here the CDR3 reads CASSGGDPLQETQYF. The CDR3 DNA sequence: TGTGCCAGCTCGGGCGGAGACCCACTGCAAGAGACCCAGTACTTC.

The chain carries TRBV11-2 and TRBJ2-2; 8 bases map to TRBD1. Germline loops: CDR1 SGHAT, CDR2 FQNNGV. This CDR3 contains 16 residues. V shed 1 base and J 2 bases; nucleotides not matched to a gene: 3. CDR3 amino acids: CASSLGTGFNTGELFF. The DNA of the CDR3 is TGTGCCAGCAGCTTAGGGACAGGGTTCAACACCGGGGAGCTGTTTTTT.

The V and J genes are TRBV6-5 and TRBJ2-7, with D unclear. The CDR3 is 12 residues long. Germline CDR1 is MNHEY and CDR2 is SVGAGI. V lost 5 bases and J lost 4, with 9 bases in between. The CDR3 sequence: CASSPREYEQYF. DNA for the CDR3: TGTGCCAGCAGTCCGCGAGAGTACGAGCAGTACTTC.

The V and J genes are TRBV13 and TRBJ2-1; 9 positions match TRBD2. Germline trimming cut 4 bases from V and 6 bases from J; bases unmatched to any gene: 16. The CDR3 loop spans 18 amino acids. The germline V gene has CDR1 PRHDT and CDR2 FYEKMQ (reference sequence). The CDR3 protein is CASSSRTSAYGGGNEQFF. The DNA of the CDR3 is TGTGCCAGCAGCTCAAGGACTAGCGCCTATGGAGGTGGCAATGAGCAGTTCTTC.